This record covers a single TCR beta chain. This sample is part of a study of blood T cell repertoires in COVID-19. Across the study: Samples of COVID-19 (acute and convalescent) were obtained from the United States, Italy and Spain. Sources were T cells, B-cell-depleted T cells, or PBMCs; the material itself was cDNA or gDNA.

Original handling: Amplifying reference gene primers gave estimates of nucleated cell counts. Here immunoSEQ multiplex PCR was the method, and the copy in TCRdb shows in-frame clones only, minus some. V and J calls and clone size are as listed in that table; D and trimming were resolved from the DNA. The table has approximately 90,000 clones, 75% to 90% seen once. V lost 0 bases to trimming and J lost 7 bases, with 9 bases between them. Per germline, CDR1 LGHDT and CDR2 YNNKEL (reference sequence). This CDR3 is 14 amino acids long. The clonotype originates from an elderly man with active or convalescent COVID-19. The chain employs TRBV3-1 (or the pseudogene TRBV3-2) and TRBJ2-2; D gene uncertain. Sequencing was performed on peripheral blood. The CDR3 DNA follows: TGTGCCAGCAGCCAAGATCTCGTTCTCGGGGAGCTGTTTTTT. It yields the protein CASSQDLVLGELFF.